This TCR beta chain was found in a study of shared clonotypes between healthy human individuals. The length of the CDR3 is 15 residues. Trimming took 4 bases from V and 4 from J, leaving 16 bases between them. Germline V gene data show CDR1 as SGHDT and CDR2 as YYEEEE. Some clones are missing from TCRdb's copy, which holds only in-frame ones; the method was immunoSEQ multiplex PCR. Of more than 2 million clones listed, approximately 95% are singletons. The sample comprised naive CD4+ T cells sorted from blood. Stated subset: CD45RA+ positively selected. This sequence originates from a man younger than 35 in good health. The chain couples TRBV5-6 to TRBJ2-3; D not certain. CDR3 bases: TGTGCCAGCAGCCGATCCGACGTGAGTCCAGATACGCAGTATTTT. Its translation: CASSRSDVSPDTQYF.